These 30 T cell receptor beta chains came from one sample sequenced in a study of identical twins (TCRdb year 2016). Libraries were made using 5' RACE. The instrument was an Illumina HiSeq 2000. Using fastp trimming at Q25 and MiXCR clonotype assembly, TCRdb reanalyzed the public sequencing data and kept in-frame beta chains. Each CDR3 protein gets just one entry, which takes the most common genes and DNA from the rows behind it. The sample table shows 280,000 or so distinct CDR3 sequences, and more than 6.5% are seen once. The ten largest clonotypes hold roughly 2.1% of the sample. The same sample was also used in a study of yellow fever vaccine responses in identical twins.

Sequencing was done on a sample of memory (CD45RO+) T cells sorted from blood. The sample's cell subset or site label is to be understood as: CD45RO+ enriched T cells. The origin of the receptors is a woman between 18 and 29 years old in good health.

In this sample, this clonotype turned up a few times. The rearrangement joins TRBV7-9 to TRBJ2-3, with D unclear. Looked up from germline, CDR1 is SEHNR and CDR2 is FQNEAQ (reference sequence). The ends were cut back, 5 bases at V and 5 bases at J, with 17 bases in the middle. The CDR3 loop spans 15 amino acids. CDR3 loop: CASSRMGLKEDTQYF. The CDR3 coding sequence is TGTGCCAGCAGCCGCATGGGGTTAAAGGAAGATACGCAGTATTTT.

This clonotype appeared many times. The chain is built from TRBV10-3 and TRBJ2-3; 7 nucleotides align to TRBD2. The CDR3 spans 17 residues. From germline, CDR1 is ENHRY and CDR2 SYGVKD. V dropped 3 bases and J dropped 2; count of bases not matched to a gene: 11. The CDR3 protein is CAISDPGGKTFTDTQYF. The CDR3 nucleotides read TGTGCCATCAGTGACCCCGGGGGGAAAACCTTCACAGATACGCAGTATTTT.

This sequence joins TRBV7-9 and TRBJ2-3, with 8 bases fitting TRBD1. CDR1 is SEHNR and CDR2 is FQNEAQ in the germline V gene (reference sequence). The CDR3 has 15 residues. The V and J ends lost 2 bases and 4 bases, in that order; junction bases with no gene match: 5. The CDR3 region has the DNA TGTGCCAGCAGCTTAAGCAGGGGGCTCTCAGATACGCAGTATTTT. This translates into CASSLSRGLSDTQYF. The complete variable domain, with remaining parts taken from reference TRBV7-9 and TRBJ2-3, reads DTGVSQNPRHKITKRGQNVTFRCDPISEHNRLYWYRQTLGQGPEFLTYFQNEAQLEKSRLLSDRFSAERPKGSFSTLEIQRTEQGDSAMYLCASSLSRGLSDTQYFGPGTRLTVL.

At least ten counts were recorded for this clonotype. The rearrangement joins TRBV20-1 to TRBJ2-5; D is ambiguous. The V end was cut by 3 bases, the J end by 0 bases, with 5 bases between. Germline-derived CDR1 and CDR2 are DFQATT and SNEGSKA (reference sequence). CDR3 size: 12 residues. CDR3 DNA: TGCAGTGCTAGCAGGAACCAAGAGACCCAGTACTTC. Its protein product is CSASRNQETQYF.

This clonotype was seen more than once but under ten times. The genes are TRBV12-3 or TRBV12-4 and TRBJ2-1; TRBD2 is a possible D gene (5 bases). The CDR3 runs 15 residues. V lost 5 bases, J lost 6 bases, and 17 bases lay in between. The CDR3 DNA sequence: TGTGCCAGCAGTGGGGTAGGGCTAGCTGTCAATGAGCAGTTCTTC. Its protein product is CASSGVGLAVNEQFF.

The J gene is TRBJ1-6, the V gene TRBV20-1; 7 nucleotides match TRBD1. Trimming cost V 3 bases and J 5 bases; bases outside gene matches: 4. Germline CDR1 DFQATT, CDR2 SNEGSKA (reference sequence). The CDR3 is 14 amino acids. This CDR3 reads CSASSGTDNSPLHF. The CDR3, as DNA: TGCAGTGCTAGCTCCGGGACAGATAATTCACCCCTCCACTTT.

This clonotype occurred many times. This chain links TRBV20-1 with TRBJ2-7; D is undetermined. Germline V gene sequence: CDR1 DFQATT, CDR2 SNEGSKA (reference sequence). CDR3 length: 12 amino acids. V was pared by 6 bases and J by 3 bases, with 12 bases between. Here the CDR3 reads CSAHSPYYEQYV. The CDR3 bases are TGCAGTGCGCATAGCCCTTACTACGAGCAGTACGTC.

This clonotype came up a few times. This chain links TRBV6-1 with TRBJ2-2; D unresolved. Germline lookup yields CDR1 MNHNS and CDR2 SASEGT. Trimming cost V 8 bases and J 0 bases, with 7 bases left between them. CDR3 length equals 13 residues. CDR3 sequence: CASERANTGELFF. For the CDR3, the DNA is TGTGCCAGCGAGAGAGCGAACACCGGGGAGCTGTTTTTT.

This clonotype has at least ten counts. The CDR3 DNA is TGCAGTGCTAGCGACGGGACTAGCCACTACGAGCAGTACTTC. Protein sequence: CSASDGTSHYEQYF. The genes are TRBV20-1 and TRBJ2-7, with TRBD2 identical over 9 bases. J gave up 3 bases and V 3 bases, and 6 bases lay outside the gene matches. Germline CDR1 is DFQATT and CDR2 is SNEGSKA (reference sequence). This CDR3 has 14 residues.

The sample holds many counts of this clonotype. The J gene is TRBJ1-6, the V gene TRBV12-3 or TRBV12-4; no definite D call. Deletions cut 6 bases from V and 8 bases from J, with 14 bases between. The CDR3 has 14 amino acids. The CDR3: CASRVESSYSPLHF. Here the CDR3 DNA reads TGTGCCAGCAGAGTTGAATCCAGTTATTCACCCCTCCACTTT.

This clonotype has only a few counts. J is TRBJ1-5 and V is TRBV5-5; TRBD1 might be the D (6 bases). V gave up 4 bases and J gave up 1 base, with 15 bases separating them. CDR3 length equals 16 residues. The germline gives CDR1 SGHKS, CDR2 YYEKEE (reference sequence). Here the CDR3 DNA reads TGTGCCAGCAGCCCGGGAGGACAGTCGAGCAATCAGCCCCAGCATTTT. Translation: CASSPGGQSSNQPQHF.

This clonotype showed up many times. CDR3: CSAPSSLAGGYNEQFF. CDR3 bases: TGCAGTGCTCCATCCTCCCTAGCGGGGGGTTACAATGAGCAGTTCTTC. The genes are TRBV20-1 and TRBJ2-1; 11 bases align to TRBD2. CDR3 length: 16 residues. The germline gives CDR1 DFQATT, CDR2 SNEGSKA (reference sequence). V lost 5 bases, J lost 4 bases, and 10 bases stayed unmatched.

Details on this clonotype: An end of the junction does not agree with germline; a read error may underlie this. The chain joins TRBV20-1 to TRBJ2-3; 12 positions agree with TRBD2. Germline CDR1 DFQATT, CDR2 SNEGSKA (reference sequence). The CDR3 has 16 residues. This CDR3 is CCARLAGGQYPDTQYF. In DNA form, the CDR3 reads TGCTGTGCTAGGCTAGCGGGGGGGCAGTATCCAGATACGCAGTATTTT.

Many counts were recorded for this clonotype. The V call is TRBV4-1, the J call TRBJ2-1; 7 bases match TRBD2. The CDR3 totals 16 residues. The V and J ends lost 6 bases and 9 bases, in that order; junction bases with no gene match: 17. Germline loops: CDR1 MGHRA, CDR2 YSYEKL. The CDR3 region has the DNA TGCGCCAGCAGTCTCGGTGGCGGGGGATCAGGGAGTGAGCAGTTCTTC. It codes for CASSLGGGGSGSEQFF.

This clonotype was seen a few times. The chain couples TRBV12-5 to TRBJ2-1; D is perhaps TRBD2 (5 bases). V lost 3 bases, J lost 2 bases, and 8 bases lay in between. Germline CDR1 is LGHNT and CDR2 is FRNRAP. The CDR3 has 14 residues. The CDR3 reads CASGFTGAYNEQFF. In DNA form, the CDR3 reads TGTGCTAGTGGTTTCACCGGGGCCTACAATGAGCAGTTCTTC.

This clonotype was counted a few times. The V gene is TRBV29-1, the J gene TRBJ1-5; no definite D call. The ends were cut back, 4 bases at V and 6 bases at J, with 7 bases in the middle. Germline CDR1 reads SQVTM; CDR2 reads ANQGSEA. CDR3 length equals 11 residues. The CDR3 spells CSVGESQPQHF. In DNA, the CDR3 is TGCAGCGTTGGAGAAAGTCAGCCCCAGCATTTT.

The chain combines TRBV5-6 with TRBJ1-2, with D perhaps matching TRBD1 (6 bases). The CDR3 is 15 amino acids. CDR1 is SGHDT, CDR2 YYEEEE, per germline. Trimming took off 0 bases at V and 2 bases at J, with 11 bases between the two ends. CDR3 sequence reads: CASSLEGGWNYGYTF. As DNA, the CDR3 is TGTGCCAGCAGCTTGGAAGGGGGTTGGAACTATGGCTACACCTTC.

This clonotype was seen at least ten times. V and J are TRBV3-1 and TRBJ2-1; D gene uncertain. CDR1 is LGHDT and CDR2 is YNNKEL in the germline V gene (reference sequence). Trimming removed 7 bases at V and 6 bases at J, with 4 bases between. The CDR3 spans 10 residues. The CDR3 here is CASNSNEQFF. In nucleotides, the CDR3 is TGTGCCAGCAACTCCAATGAGCAGTTCTTC.

This clonotype was detected a few times. This chain joins TRBV6-1 and TRBJ2-3; 7 bases are shared with TRBD2. With 1 base clipped from V and 5 bases from J, the junction kept 9 bases outside the gene matches. The germline CDR1 and CDR2 sequences are MNHNS and SASEGT. This CDR3 has 16 amino acids. CDR3 region: CASSEGGGSFVDTQYF. CDR3 DNA: TGTGCCAGCAGTGAAGGGGGGGGAAGTTTTGTAGATACGCAGTATTTT.

This clonotype was observed at least ten times. The chain couples TRBV11-3 to TRBJ2-7; a possible D gene is TRBD1 (5 bases). Germline V gives CDR1 SGHNT, CDR2 YENEEA. Trimming removed 5 bases at V and 6 bases at J, with 11 bases between. The CDR3 is 12 amino acids. The CDR3 loop reads CASSTQGAEQYF. The CDR3 DNA follows: TGTGCCAGCAGCACCCAGGGTGCCGAGCAGTACTTC.

The CDR3 region is CAISVGGANTEAFF. The DNA for the CDR3 is TGTGCCATCAGTGTTGGGGGGGCGAACACTGAAGCTTTCTTT. The chain combines TRBV10-3 with TRBJ1-1; TRBD1 might be the D (6 bases). V was cut by 4 bases and J by 1 base, with 10 bases left in between. Germline V gene data show CDR1 as ENHRY and CDR2 as SYGVKD. The CDR3 is 14 residues long.

The chain has TRBV20-1 and TRBJ2-7; tentatively, D is TRBD1 (6 bases). The CDR3 runs 13 residues. The V end lost 3 bases, the J end lost 2 bases, and 11 bases lay between the germline ends. Germline CDR1 and CDR2: DFQATT and SNEGSKA (reference sequence). The CDR3 DNA reads TGCAGTGCTAGGCTCAGGGGTACCTACGAGCAGTACGTC. As protein: CSARLRGTYEQYV.

This clonotype was observed many times. The chain has TRBV7-2 and TRBJ1-2; D not resolved. This CDR3 contains 15 residues. Germline CDR1 is SGHTA and CDR2 is FQGNSA. Trimming stripped 1 base from V and 3 bases from J, with 12 bases between. CDR3 DNA sequence: TGTGCCAGCAGCTTAGGAAAGGGAACCTACTATGGCTACACCTTC. Its translation is CASSLGKGTYYGYTF.

The chain has TRBV18 and TRBJ1-1; 8 nucleotides line up with TRBD1. V was pared by 4 bases and J by 6 bases, with 4 bases of the junction left unmatched. The germline gives CDR1 KGHSH, CDR2 LQKENI. CDR3 length equals 13 residues. DNA of the CDR3: TGTGCCAGCTCACGGACAGGGCAGGCTGAAGCTTTCTTT. Protein: CASSRTGQAEAFF.

In the case of this clonotype: An end of the junction differs from the germline gene, which may be a read error. This sequence joins TRBV5-1 and TRBJ2-5; 10 bases line up with TRBD2. There are 17 residues in the CDR3. From germline, CDR1 is SGHRS and CDR2 YFSETQ. The CDR3 DNA reads TGCGCCAGCAACTTGAATGGCCAGCGGGGGGGCCAGGAGACCCAGTACTTC. It encodes CASNLNGQRGGQETQYF.

This clonotype was detected ten times or more. This rearrangement joins TRBV5-6 to TRBJ1-5; TRBD1 might be the D (5 bases). Germline V gene data show CDR1 as SGHDT and CDR2 as YYEEEE. The V gene lost 0 bases and the J gene lost 4 bases, with 11 bases spanning the gap. The CDR3 covers 15 residues. The CDR3, as DNA: TGTGCCAGCAGCTTGGGGGGGTTTAGGAATCAGCCCCAGCATTTT. Protein: CASSLGGFRNQPQHF.

A few counts support this clonotype. The gene calls are TRBV6-4 and TRBJ2-1; D not certain. Trimming stripped 6 bases from V and 5 bases from J, with 8 bases between. Germline V gene data show CDR1 as MRHNA and CDR2 as SNTAGT. The length of the CDR3 is 12 residues. The CDR3 DNA follows: TGTGCCAGCAGCAACAGAGACAATGAGCAGTTCTTC. Translating gives CASSNRDNEQFF.

This sequence joins TRBV6-5 and TRBJ2-3; 10 bases are a match to TRBD2. The CDR3 spans 18 residues. V shed 0 bases, J shed 0 bases, and the junction held 6 bases outside the gene matches. Germline V CDR1 and CDR2: MNHEY, SVGAGI. CDR3 DNA: TGTGCCAGCAGTTACTCGGGCGCTAGCGGGGGTAGCACAGATACGCAGTATTTT. This translates into CASSYSGASGGSTDTQYF.

This clonotype was seen ten or more times. The V call is TRBV9, the J call TRBJ2-3, with D possibly TRBD2 on 6 matching bases. Germline loops: CDR1 SGDLS, CDR2 YYNGEE. The CDR3 contains 15 residues. Trimming pared 3 bases from V and 1 base from J, leaving 12 bases between. CDR3 nucleotides: TGTGCCAGCAGCGACGTTGGGGAGGGCACAGATACGCAGTATTTT. Its translation: CASSDVGEGTDTQYF.

This chain joins TRBV24-1 and TRBJ2-1; 12 bases are shared with TRBD2. Trimming at V came to 3 bases and at J to 7 bases, leaving 6 bases not matched to a gene. The CDR3 runs to 16 residues. CDR1 and CDR2 (germline): KGHDR, SFDVKD. CDR3 in amino acids: CATSDPTSGSLNEQFF. DNA of the CDR3: TGTGCCACCAGTGATCCGACTAGCGGGAGTCTGAATGAGCAGTTCTTC.